The sequence of this T cell receptor beta chain was determined in a study of early T cells in non-severe SARS-CoV-2 infection (dated by TCRdb to the early 2020s). In terms of the full investigation: Because TCR sequencing relied on bulk RNA taken from unsorted whole blood, pairing of alpha and beta chains was not possible.

The research as a whole found: Matching against VDJdb was skewed toward anti-spike CD8 responses, likely underestimated virus-specific expansions, and missed private and CD4 specificities.

A case-control design nested within a healthcare worker cohort in London, UK, was used, with weekly nasopharyngeal swab PCR tests and blood sampling performed. Between 23 and 31 March 2020, the week of the UK lockdown, healthcare workers were enrolled and then followed up weekly for as long as 16 weeks. Only a few counts were recorded for this clonotype. Its binding antigen is unknown. A read error may produce the germline difference seen at one junction end. Library preparation employed 5' RACE. The instrument was a NextSeq 500. To correct for sequencing error and PCR bias, the TCR library protocol tagged individual cDNA molecules with unique molecular identifiers. Both TCR alpha and beta chains were sequenced, and tight co-correlation was observed between alpha and beta sequence abundances in each sample. In the source study's methods: V gene, J gene and CDR3 annotation of TCR sequences was performed with Decombinator V4. Expanded TCRs were defined as changing significantly between any two time points under a Poisson model with p below 0.0001. TCR abundances were normalised to the total number of TCRs sequenced per sample and expressed as counts per million. TRAV1-2 paired with TRAJ12, TRAJ20 or TRAJ33 defined MAIT TCRs, while TRAV10 paired with TRAJ18 defined iNKT TCRs. A search of VDJdb, accessed on 1 November 2021, was run for TCRs annotated to CMV, EBV and SARS-CoV-2, with TCRs annotated for multiple antigens excluded. TCRdb reanalyzed the raw reads on its own, using fastp at Q25 for trimming and MiXCR for clone calling, and kept in-frame beta chains. One record per CDR3 amino acid sequence lists the most common genes and DNA. These V and J calls are TCRdb output, not the study's own analysis. A total of more than 70,000 distinct CDR3 sequences appear in this sample, about 12% of them only once. The ten biggest clones cover around 7% of the sample.

CDR1 MNHEY and CDR2 SVGEGT were looked up in the germline V gene. From the cysteine through the phenylalanine, the CDR3 covers 13 amino acids. Kept here is only the CDR3 DNA, which spans 39 bases and is read in frame from base 1. Sequencing input: whole blood. The chain is assembled from TRBV6-2 or TRBV6-3 and TRBJ2-3, with the D gene call left open. The receptor comes from an adult who was a healthcare worker with PCR-confirmed SARS-CoV-2 infection or an uninfected control (not recorded which). The CDR3 has the sequence CASSYVLAETQYF. The bases are TGTGCCAGCAGTTACGTGTTAGCAGAGACGCAGTATTTT.